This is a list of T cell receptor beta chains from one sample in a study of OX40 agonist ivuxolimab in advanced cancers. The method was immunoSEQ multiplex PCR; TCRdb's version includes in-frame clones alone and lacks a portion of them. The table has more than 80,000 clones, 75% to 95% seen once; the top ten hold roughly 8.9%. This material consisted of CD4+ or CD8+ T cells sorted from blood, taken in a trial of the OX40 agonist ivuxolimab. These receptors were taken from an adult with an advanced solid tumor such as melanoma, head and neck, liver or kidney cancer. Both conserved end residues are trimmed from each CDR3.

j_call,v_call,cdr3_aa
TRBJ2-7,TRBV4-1,ASRPDRGDYEQY
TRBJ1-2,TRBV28,ASRVSVPFGYT
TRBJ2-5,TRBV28,ASSNYQDGQETQY
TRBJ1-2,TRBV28,ASATDRGNYGYT
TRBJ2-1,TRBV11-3,ASVPAGYPYNEQF
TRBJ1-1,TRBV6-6,ASSYLNTEAF
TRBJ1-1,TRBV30,AWSTDRLGTEAF
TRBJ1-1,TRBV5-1,ASSLDGGTEAF
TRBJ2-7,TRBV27,ASGTLGLAGVGDEQY
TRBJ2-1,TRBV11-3,ASSLDQSSYNEQF
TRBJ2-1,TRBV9,ASSEGWYNEQF
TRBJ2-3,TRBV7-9,ASSSGLAGGLDTQY
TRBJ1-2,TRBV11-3,ASSSQTGTVTGLGRT
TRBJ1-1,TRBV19,ASSIRASTEAF
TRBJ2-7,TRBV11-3,ASSLTAYEQY
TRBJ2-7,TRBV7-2,ASSARTSGLTFNEQY
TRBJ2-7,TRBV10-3,AISAPTSGRTGYEQY
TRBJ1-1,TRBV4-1,ASSQVGGGAMNTEAF
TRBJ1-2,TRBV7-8,ASSKGRGGNGYT
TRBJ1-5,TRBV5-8,ASSQGWVHQPQH
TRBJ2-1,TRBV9,ASGTFDNEQF
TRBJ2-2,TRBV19,ASSQRTRGAGELF
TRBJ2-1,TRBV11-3,ASSSTVGANSYNEQF
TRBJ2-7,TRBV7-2,ASSLVASGGPYEQY
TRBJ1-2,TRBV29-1,SVDTPEGYT
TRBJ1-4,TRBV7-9,ASSSDRILEKLF
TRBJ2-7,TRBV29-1,SVERTGGYEQY
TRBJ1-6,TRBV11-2,ASSFTGRNSPLH
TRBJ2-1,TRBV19,ASSNPEIEQF
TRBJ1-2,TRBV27,ASSSGTAYT
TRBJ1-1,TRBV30,AWGQEMNTEAF
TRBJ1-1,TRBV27,ASSLYLNTEAF
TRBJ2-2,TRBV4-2,ASSPRTSGRENTGELF
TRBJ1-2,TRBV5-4,ASSLAVDIYNYGYT
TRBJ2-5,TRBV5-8,ASSLGQLLSGGVKETQY
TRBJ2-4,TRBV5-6,ASSGWGQGNIQY
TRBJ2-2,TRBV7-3,ASSQLGGGGTGELF
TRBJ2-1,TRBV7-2,ASSTGLARANEQF